This T cell receptor (beta chain) was identified during a study of blood T cell repertoires in COVID-19. The wider study: Collection of acute and convalescent COVID-19 samples took place in the United States, Italy and Spain.

Study processing details: Reference gene primer amplification gave estimated nucleated cell counts. TCRdb's copy holds only in-frame clones and misses some; the assay was immunoSEQ multiplex PCR. V and J calls and clone size come straight from that table; D and trimming were deduced from the DNA. The profile shows approximately 93,000 clones, roughly 78% of them singletons. V dropped 1 base and J dropped 1 base, with 19 bases sitting between them. CDR1 is GTSNPN and CDR2 is SVGIG in the germline V gene (reference sequence). The CDR3 runs 17 residues. This sequence originates from a woman aged 80 or over with acute or convalescent COVID-19. This chain links TRBV30 with TRBJ1-1; no reliable D call. The sequencing input was peripheral blood. CDR3 sequence reads: CAWSAPGSGGRNTEAFF. CDR3 DNA sequence: TGTGCCTGGAGTGCCCCAGGCTCAGGTGGGAGGAACACTGAAGCTTTCTTT. Combining the CDR3 with reference TRBV30 and TRBJ1-1 gives the whole variable domain SQTIHQWPATLVQPVGSPLSLECTVEGTSNPNLYWYRQAAGRGLQLLFYSVGIGQISSEVPQNLSASRPQDRQFILSSKKLLLSDSGFYLCAWSAPGSGGRNTEAFFGQGTRLTVV.